Sequencing of this T cell receptor beta chain was carried out in a study of CD8+ T cells in alopecia areata. Sequencing relied on a cDNA template that was reverse transcribed from extracted RNA. TCRdb's copy holds only in-frame clones and misses some; the assay was immunoSEQ multiplex PCR. The data hold around 120,000 clones, with around 50% observed a single time. Points from the study as a whole: Alopecia totalis/universalis scalp especially showed more expanded CD8+ clones than normal scalp.

Both peripheral blood and punch biopsies of lesional scalp skin were obtained from patients who had alopecia areata. Separation by sorting yielded CD4+ and CD8+ T cells from PBMCs. About this clone itself: The antigen is unknown. The same CDR3 can be traced to other DNA sequences in this sample.

J lost 7 bases, V lost 6 bases, and 2 bases had no gene match. The CDR3 is 12 amino acids. Germline-derived CDR1 and CDR2 are SQVTM and ANQGSEA. The specimen was NKG2D-low CD8+ T cells sorted from blood. J is TRBJ2-1 and V is TRBV29-1, with TRBD1 matching over 11 bases. The receptor comes from a human donor with alopecia areata. CDR3 in DNA: TGCAGCGTCGGGACAGGGGGAAATGAGCAGTTCTTC. Amino acid sequence: CSVGTGGNEQFF.